This T cell receptor beta chain was identified in a study of patients and donors after allogeneic stem cell transplantation. MiXCR, applied by TCRdb to the RT-PCR reads, yields one record per CDR3 protein. Of approximately 410,000 distinct CDR3 sequences listed, around 15% are singletons. The source is a human donor who was either an allogeneic HSCT recipient or a stem cell or donor lymphocyte infusion donor (not recorded which). It is not recorded whose cells these are; they may come from a transplant donor. The specimen was blood, either unsorted or a sorted T cell fraction (not recorded which).

CDR3 sequence (DNA): TGTGCCAGCAGCTTAGGTTGGCCAGGGAAAAATGAAGCTTTCTTT. Protein: CASSLGWPGKNEAFF. The chain recombines TRBV11-2 with TRBJ1-1; D is possibly TRBD1 (5 bases). The CDR3 contains 15 residues. V lost 1 base to trimming and J lost 7 bases, with 16 bases between them. CDR1 SGHAT and CDR2 FQNNGV come from the germline V gene.